This T cell receptor (beta chain) is drawn from a study of early T cells in non-severe SARS-CoV-2 infection. This clonotype was found many times. Via MiXCR, TCRdb re-called the 5' RACE reads, giving one row per CDR3 protein. The sample has fewer than 40,000 distinct CDR3 sequences, approximately 7.1% seen once. This receptor was obtained from an adult who was a healthcare worker with PCR-confirmed SARS-CoV-2 infection or an uninfected control (not recorded which). Sequenced here: whole blood, sampled at baseline.

The CDR3 sequence: CASSPGAGERNNEQFF. DNA of the CDR3: TGTGCCAGCAGCCCGGGAGCGGGGGAAAGGAACAATGAGCAGTTCTTC. The chain links TRBV6-8 to TRBJ2-1; TRBD2 matches at 8 bases. The length of the CDR3 is 16 residues. With 6 bases clipped from V and 5 bases from J, the junction kept 12 bases outside the gene matches. Germline values: CDR1 MNHGY, CDR2 SAAAGT.